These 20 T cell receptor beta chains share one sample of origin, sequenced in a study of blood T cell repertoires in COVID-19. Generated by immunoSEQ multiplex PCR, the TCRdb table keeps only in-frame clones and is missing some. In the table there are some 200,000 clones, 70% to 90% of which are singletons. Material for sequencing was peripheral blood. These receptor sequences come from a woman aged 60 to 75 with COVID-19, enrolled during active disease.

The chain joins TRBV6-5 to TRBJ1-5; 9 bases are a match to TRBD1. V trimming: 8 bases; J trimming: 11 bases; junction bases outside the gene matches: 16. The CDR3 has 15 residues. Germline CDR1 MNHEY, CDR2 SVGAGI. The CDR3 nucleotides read TGTGCCAGCCGAAAGGACAGGGGAGATTCAAGGACCCAGCATTTT. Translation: CASRKDRGDSRTQHF.

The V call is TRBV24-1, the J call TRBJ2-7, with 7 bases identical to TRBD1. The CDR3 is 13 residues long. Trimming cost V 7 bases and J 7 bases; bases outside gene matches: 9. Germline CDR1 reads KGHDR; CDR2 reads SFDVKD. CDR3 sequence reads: CATRRRGLEEQYF. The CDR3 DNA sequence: TGTGCCACCAGACGAAGGGGGCTTGAAGAGCAGTACTTC.

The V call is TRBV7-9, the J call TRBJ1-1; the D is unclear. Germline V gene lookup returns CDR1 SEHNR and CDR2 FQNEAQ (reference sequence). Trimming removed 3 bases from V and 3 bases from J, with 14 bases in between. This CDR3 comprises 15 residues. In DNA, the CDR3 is TGTGCCAGCAGCTTTTTTGGAGGGTGGGACACTGAAGCTTTCTTT. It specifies CASSFFGGWDTEAFF.

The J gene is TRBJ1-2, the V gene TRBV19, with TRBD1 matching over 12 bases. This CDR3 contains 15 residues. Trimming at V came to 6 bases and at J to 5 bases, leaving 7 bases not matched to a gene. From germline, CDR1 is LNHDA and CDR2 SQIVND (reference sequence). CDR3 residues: CASSAGQGAGYGYTF. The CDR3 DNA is TGTGCCAGTAGCGCGGGACAGGGGGCAGGGTATGGCTACACCTTC.

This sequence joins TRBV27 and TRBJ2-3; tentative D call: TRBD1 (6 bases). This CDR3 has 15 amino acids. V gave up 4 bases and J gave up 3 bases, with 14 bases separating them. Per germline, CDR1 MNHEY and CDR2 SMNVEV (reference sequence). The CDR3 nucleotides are TGTGCCAGCAGTTCCCCAGGGGATTGGACAGATACGCAGTATTTT. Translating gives CASSSPGDWTDTQYF.

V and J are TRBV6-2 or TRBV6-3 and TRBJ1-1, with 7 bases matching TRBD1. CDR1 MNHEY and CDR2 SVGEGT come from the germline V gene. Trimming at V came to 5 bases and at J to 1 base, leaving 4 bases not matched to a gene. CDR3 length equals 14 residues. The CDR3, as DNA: TGTGCCAGCAGTGCCCGGACAGGGAACACTGAAGCTTTCTTT. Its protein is CASSARTGNTEAFF.

DNA of the CDR3: TGTGCCAGCAGTTTGAGACACCAGGGAGGCTACACCTTC. As protein: CASSLRHQGGYTF. This chain uses TRBV28 with TRBJ1-2; D is possibly TRBD1 (5 bases). Germline CDR1 and CDR2: MDHEN and SYDVKM. V lost 3 bases and J 8 bases, leaving 13 bases between the germline ends. This CDR3 is built from 13 residues.

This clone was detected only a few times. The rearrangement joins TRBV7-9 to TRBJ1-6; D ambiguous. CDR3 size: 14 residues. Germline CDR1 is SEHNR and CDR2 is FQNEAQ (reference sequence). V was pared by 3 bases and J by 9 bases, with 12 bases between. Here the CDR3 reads CASSFGHPVSPLHF. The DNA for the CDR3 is TGTGCCAGCAGCTTTGGTCACCCGGTTTCACCCCTCCACTTT.

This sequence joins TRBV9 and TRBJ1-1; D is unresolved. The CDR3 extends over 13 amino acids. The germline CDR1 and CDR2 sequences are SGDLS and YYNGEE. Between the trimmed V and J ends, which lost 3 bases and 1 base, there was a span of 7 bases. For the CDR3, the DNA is TGTGCCAGCAGCGCCGGCGGGAACACTGAAGCTTTCTTT. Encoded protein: CASSAGGNTEAFF. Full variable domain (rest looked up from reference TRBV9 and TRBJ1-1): DSGVTQTPKHLITATGQRVTLRCSPRSGDLSVYWYQQSLDQGLQFLIQYYNGEERAKGNILERFSAQQFPDLHSELNLSSLELGDSALYFCASSAGGNTEAFFGQGTRLTVV.

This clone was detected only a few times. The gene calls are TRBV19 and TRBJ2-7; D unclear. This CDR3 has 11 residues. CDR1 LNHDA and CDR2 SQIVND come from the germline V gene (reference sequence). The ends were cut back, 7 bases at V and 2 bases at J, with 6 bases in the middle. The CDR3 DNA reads TGTGCCAGTACTCCAGCCTACGAGCAGTACTTC. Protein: CASTPAYEQYF.

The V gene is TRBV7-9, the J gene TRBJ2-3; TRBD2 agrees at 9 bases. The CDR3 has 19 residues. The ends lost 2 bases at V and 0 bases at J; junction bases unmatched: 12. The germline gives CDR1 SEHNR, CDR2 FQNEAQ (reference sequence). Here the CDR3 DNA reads TGTGCCAGCAGCTTACCCCTAGCGGGATATCCTTCTAGCACAGATACGCAGTATTTT. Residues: CASSLPLAGYPSSTDTQYF. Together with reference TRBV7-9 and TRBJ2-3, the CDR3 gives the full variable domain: DTGVSQNPRHKITKRGQNVTFRCDPISEHNRLYWYRQTLGQGPEFLTYFQNEAQLEKSRLLSDRFSAERPKGSFSTLEIQRTEQGDSAMYLCASSLPLAGYPSSTDTQYFGPGTRLTVL.

The DNA for the CDR3 is TGTGCCAGCAGTTCGGGACACGGCGAAAAACTGTTTTTT. It encodes CASSSGHGEKLFF. The rearrangement joins TRBV7-3 to TRBJ1-4, with D perhaps matching TRBD1 (6 bases). Trimming stripped 6 bases from V and 8 bases from J, with 13 bases between. The CDR3 loop spans 13 amino acids. Germline CDR1 is SGHTA and CDR2 is FQGTGA.

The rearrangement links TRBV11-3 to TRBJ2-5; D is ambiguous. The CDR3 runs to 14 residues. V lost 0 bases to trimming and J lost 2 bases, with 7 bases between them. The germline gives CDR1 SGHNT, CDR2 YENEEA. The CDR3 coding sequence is TGTGCCAGCAGCTTAGAGCAGGCACAAGAGACCCAGTACTTC. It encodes CASSLEQAQETQYF.

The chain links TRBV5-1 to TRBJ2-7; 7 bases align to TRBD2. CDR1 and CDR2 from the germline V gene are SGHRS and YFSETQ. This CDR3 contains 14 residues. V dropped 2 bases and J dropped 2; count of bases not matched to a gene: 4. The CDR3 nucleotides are TGCGCCAGCAGCTTCAGCCTAGCGGCCTACGAGCAGTACTTC. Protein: CASSFSLAAYEQYF. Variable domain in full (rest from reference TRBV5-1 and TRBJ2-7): KAGVTQTPRYLIKTRGQQVTLSCSPISGHRSVSWYQQTPGQGLQFLFEYFSETQRNKGNFPGRFSGRQFSNSRSEMNVSTLELGDSALYLCASSFSLAAYEQYFGPGTRLTVT.

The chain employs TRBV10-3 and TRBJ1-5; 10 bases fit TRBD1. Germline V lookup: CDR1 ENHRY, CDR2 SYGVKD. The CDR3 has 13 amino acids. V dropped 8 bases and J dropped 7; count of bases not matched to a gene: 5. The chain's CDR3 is CAIQGTGDQPQHF. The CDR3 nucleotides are TGTGCCATCCAAGGGACAGGGGACCAGCCCCAGCATTTT.

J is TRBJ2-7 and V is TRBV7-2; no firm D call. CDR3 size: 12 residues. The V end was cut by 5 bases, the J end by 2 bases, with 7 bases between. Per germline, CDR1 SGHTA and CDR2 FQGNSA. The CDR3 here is CASSRNTYEQYF. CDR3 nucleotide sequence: TGTGCCAGCAGCCGAAACACCTACGAGCAGTACTTC.

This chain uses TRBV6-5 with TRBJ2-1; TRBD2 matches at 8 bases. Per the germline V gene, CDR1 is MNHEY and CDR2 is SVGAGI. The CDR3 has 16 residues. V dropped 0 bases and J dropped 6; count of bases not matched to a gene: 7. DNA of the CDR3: TGTGCCAGCAGTTACTCCGCGGGAGGAGGTTCCAATGAGCAGTTCTTC. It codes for CASSYSAGGGSNEQFF.

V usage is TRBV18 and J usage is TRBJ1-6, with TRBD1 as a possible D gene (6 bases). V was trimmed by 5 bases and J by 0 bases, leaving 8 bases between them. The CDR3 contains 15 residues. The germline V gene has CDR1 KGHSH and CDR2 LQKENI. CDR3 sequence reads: CASSEQGSYNSPLHF. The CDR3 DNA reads TGTGCCAGCTCAGAACAGGGCTCCTATAATTCACCCCTCCACTTT.

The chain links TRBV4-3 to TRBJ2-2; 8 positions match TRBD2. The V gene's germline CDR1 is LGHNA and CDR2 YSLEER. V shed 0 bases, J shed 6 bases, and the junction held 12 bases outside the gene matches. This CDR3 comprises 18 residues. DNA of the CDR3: TGCGCCAGCAGCCAAGAAGGGACCGGGACTAGAAAATCCGGGGAGCTGTTTTTT. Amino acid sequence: CASSQEGTGTRKSGELFF.

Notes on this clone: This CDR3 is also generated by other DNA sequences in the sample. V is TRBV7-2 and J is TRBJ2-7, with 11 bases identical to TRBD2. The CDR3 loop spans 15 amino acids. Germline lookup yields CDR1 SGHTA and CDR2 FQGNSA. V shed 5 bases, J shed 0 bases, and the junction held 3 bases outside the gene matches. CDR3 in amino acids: CASSLGTSGSYEQYF. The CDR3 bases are TGTGCCAGCAGCCTTGGGACTAGCGGCTCCTACGAGCAGTACTTC.